The TCR beta chain under discussion was sequenced for a study of regulatory T cells in long-lasting Graves disease. Findings of the study overall: Peripheral blood was the sole material, not thyroid tissue.

Specified time point: newly diagnosed GD, antithyroid drugs for less than 3 months. Making the TCR library involved RNA that had been extracted from PBMCs. iRepertoire HTBI primers and Arm-PCR of CDR3 regions built TCR beta libraries. TCRdb reprocessed the multiplex PCR reads via MiXCR and lists one record per CDR3 protein. The table shows some 600,000 distinct CDR3 sequences, with more than 15% occurring only once. This clonotype came up once. Its antigen is still unknown. The CDR3 covers 17 residues. The ends lost 3 bases at V and 0 bases at J; junction bases unmatched: 4. The same specimen was also included in a second study, on T cells in Graves' hyperthyroidism and ophthalmopathy. This second study notes: Exclusion criteria comprised uncontrolled infection, other autoimmune disease, pregnancy or lactation.

The sample in question was peripheral blood mononuclear cells (PBMCs), obtained at new diagnosis, from a patient treated with antithyroid drugs. The origin of this receptor is a man aged 18 to 29 with Graves disease. The J gene is TRBJ2-7, the V gene TRBV12-3 or TRBV12-4; 14 nucleotides align to TRBD2. The CDR3 reads CASSFSGTSGSSYEQYF. The CDR3 region has the DNA TGTGCCAGCAGTTTTTCTGGGACTAGCGGGAGCTCCTACGAGCAGTACTTC.